This TCR beta chain was sequenced in a study of blood T cell repertoires in COVID-19. Study in general: COVID-19 samples, acute and convalescent, were from the United States, Italy and Spain. PBMCs, B-cell-depleted T cells, or T cells were the source of the cDNA or gDNA that made up the material.

This clone was observed once. Original methodology: Estimates of nucleated cell counts were drawn from the amplification of reference gene primers. Generated by immunoSEQ multiplex PCR, the TCRdb table keeps only in-frame clones and is missing some. That table gives V, J and clone size, and the DNA gave D and trimming. Of under 130,000 clones listed, approximately 69% were seen once; the top ten hold 5% to 6.5%. This CDR3 is built from 16 residues. Trimming cost V 2 bases and J 4 bases; bases outside gene matches: 5. Germline-derived CDR1 and CDR2 are LGHNA and YSLEER. This chain connects TRBV4-3 to TRBJ2-1, with TRBD2 matching 10 bases. This clonotype was sampled from an elderly man with acute or convalescent COVID-19. The specimen sequenced was peripheral blood. In nucleotides, the CDR3 is TGCGCCAGCAGCCAAAACCTAGCGGGAGTTTACAATGAGCAGTTCTTC. Translating it yields CASSQNLAGVYNEQFF.